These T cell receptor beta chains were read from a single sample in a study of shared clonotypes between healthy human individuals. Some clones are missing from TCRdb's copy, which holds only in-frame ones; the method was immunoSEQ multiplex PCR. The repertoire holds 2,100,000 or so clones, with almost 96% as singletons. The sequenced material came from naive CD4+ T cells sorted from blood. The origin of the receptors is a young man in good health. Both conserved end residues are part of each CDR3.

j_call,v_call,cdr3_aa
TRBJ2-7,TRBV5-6,CASSLGLAGGPDYEQYF
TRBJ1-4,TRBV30,CAWSVRDVVFF
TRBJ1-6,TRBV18,CASSPSRAVNSPLHF
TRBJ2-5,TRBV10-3,CAISESTVQETQYF
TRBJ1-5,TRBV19,CASSLGGAIWSNSNQPQHF
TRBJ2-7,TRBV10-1,CASSGKIAGEQYF
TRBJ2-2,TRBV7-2,CASTLDFSRGGELFF
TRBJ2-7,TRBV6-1,CASSEGTSYEQYF
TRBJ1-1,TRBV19,CASSITWNTEAFF
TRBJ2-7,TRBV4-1,CASSQEWGQASYEQYF
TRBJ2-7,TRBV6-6,CASSPRQTEQYF
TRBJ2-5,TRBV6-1,CAITGTSALRQYF
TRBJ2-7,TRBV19,CASSIGTSGSYEQYF
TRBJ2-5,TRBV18,CASSPPGGAETQYF
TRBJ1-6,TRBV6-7,CASSFGQGYSYNSPLHF
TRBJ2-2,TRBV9,CASSVVGTRIVNGELFF
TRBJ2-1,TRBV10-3,CAISESGTSGESSYNEQFF
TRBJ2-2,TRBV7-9,CATQGGNTGELFF
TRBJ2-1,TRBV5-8,CASSLGTSEHNEQFF
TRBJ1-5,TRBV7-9,CASSSGLAGNQPQHF
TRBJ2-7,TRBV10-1,CASSEGSREQYF
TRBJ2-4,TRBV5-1,CASSPLAGAKNIQYF
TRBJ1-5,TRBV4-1,CASSHTGGGQPQHF
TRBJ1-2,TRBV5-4,CASSYIGISNYGYTF
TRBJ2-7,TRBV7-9,CASASPGGSVEQYF
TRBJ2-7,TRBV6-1,CAAVRAGEGYEQYF
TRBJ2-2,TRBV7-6,CASSSRPGLNTGELFF
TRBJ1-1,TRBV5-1,CASSLAGEKWAEAFF
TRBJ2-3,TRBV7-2,CASSLEAGWTDTQYF
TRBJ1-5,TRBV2,CASSASWGQPQHF
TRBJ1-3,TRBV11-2,CASSSLVQDRVSGNTIYF
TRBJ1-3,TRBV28,CASSSGTVRDRNTIYF
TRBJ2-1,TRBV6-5,CASSSGQVTYNEQFF
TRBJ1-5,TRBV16,CASSQNWGQPQHF
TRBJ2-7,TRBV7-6,CASSLAFGEQYF
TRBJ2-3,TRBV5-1,CASSPKGGERDTQYF
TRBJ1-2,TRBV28,CASSLNRGGYGYTF
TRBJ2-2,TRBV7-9,CASSLDGRSTGELFF
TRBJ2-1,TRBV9,CASSVSGVNNEQFF
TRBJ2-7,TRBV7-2,CASSLVSGGEQYF
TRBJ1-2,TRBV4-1,CASSQRTGNYGYTF
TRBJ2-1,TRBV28,CASSIEKGTNEQFF
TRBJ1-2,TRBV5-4,CASSLATGVKNYGYTF
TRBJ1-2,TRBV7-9,CASSLEVTRKGGYTF
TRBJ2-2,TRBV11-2,CASSLGRLAGVGNTGELFF
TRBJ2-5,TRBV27,CASSISTGRETQYF
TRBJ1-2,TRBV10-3,CAISDRTQGDYGYTF
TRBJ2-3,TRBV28,CASSPGDTDTQYF
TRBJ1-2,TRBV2,CASSEFGPGYGYTF
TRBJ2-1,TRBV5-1,CASSLVAGVSYNEQFF
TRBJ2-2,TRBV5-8,CASSGGEGRPTGELFF
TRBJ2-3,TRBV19,CASREEGLARPHTQYF
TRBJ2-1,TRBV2,CASSEGGGEQFF
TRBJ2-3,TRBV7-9,CASSREPGGTQYF
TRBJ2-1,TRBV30,CAWSIGARYNEQFF
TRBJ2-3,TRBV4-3,CASGAGEIGDTQYF
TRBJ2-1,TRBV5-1,CASSLGLAGGIYNEQFF
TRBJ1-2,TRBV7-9,CASSLEVGQGNYGYTF